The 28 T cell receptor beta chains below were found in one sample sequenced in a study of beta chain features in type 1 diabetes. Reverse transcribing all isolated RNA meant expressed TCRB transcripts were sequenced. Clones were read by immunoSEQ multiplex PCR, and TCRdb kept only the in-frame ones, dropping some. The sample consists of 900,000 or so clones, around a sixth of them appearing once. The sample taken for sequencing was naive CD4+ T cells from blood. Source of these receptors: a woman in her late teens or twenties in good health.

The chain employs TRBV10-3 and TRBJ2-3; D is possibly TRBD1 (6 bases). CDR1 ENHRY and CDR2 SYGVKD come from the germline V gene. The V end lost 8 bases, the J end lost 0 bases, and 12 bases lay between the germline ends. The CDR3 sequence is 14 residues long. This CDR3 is CAIQGSYSTDTQYF. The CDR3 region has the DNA TGTGCCATCCAGGGGTCCTATAGCACAGATACGCAGTATTTT.

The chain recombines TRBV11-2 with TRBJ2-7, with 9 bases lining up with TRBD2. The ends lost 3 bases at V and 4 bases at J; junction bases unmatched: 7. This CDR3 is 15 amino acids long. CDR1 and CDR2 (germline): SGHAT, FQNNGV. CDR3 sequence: CASSFHLAGLYEQYF. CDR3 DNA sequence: TGTGCCAGCAGCTTTCATCTAGCGGGACTTTACGAGCAGTACTTC.

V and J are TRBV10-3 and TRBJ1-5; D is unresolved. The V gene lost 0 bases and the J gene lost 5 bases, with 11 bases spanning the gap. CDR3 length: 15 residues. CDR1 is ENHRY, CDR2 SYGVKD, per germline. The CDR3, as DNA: TGTGCCATCAGTGAGTCTGGGTTTTATCATCAGCCCCAGCATTTT. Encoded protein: CAISESGFYHQPQHF.

CDR3 bases: TGTGCCAGCAGCTTAGTGCTAGTCGTTGGAGAGACCCAGTACTTC. It encodes CASSLVLVVGETQYF. The chain joins TRBV7-2 to TRBJ2-5; D gene uncertain. Per germline, CDR1 SGHTA and CDR2 FQGNSA. Trimming shortened V by 1 base and J by 4 bases, and 13 bases separated the two germline ends. CDR3 length equals 15 residues.

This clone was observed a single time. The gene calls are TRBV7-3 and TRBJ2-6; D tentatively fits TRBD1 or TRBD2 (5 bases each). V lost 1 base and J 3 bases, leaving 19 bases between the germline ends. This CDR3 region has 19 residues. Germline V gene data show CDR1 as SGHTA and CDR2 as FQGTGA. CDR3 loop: CASSLSRGRVIGGANVLTF. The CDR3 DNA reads TGTGCCAGCAGCTTAAGTCGGGGCAGGGTTATAGGTGGGGCCAACGTCCTGACTTTC.

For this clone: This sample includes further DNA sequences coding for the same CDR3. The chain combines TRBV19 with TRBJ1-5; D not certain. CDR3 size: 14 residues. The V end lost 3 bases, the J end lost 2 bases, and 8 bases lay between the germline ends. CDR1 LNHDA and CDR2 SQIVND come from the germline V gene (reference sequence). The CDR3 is CASSIASGNQPQHF. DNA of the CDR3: TGTGCCAGTAGTATCGCCAGTGGCAATCAGCCCCAGCATTTT.

CDR3 residues: CASSQDLLGTVFPGELFF. The CDR3 DNA follows: TGCGCCAGCAGCCAAGATTTGTTGGGGACAGTATTCCCCGGGGAGCTGTTTTTT. The rearrangement uses TRBV4-3 and TRBJ2-2, with TRBD1 matching 7 bases. The CDR3 is made up of 18 amino acids. The trim removed 0 bases at V and 6 bases at J, leaving 13 bases unmatched. Germline loops: CDR1 LGHNA, CDR2 YSLEER.

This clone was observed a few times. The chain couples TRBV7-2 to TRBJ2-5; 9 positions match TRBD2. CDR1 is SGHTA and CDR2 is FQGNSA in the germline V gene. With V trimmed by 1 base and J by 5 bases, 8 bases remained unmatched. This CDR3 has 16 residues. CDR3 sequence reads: CASSLGFSGSLETQYF. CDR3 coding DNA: TGTGCCAGCAGCTTAGGGTTTAGCGGGAGTTTGGAGACCCAGTACTTC.

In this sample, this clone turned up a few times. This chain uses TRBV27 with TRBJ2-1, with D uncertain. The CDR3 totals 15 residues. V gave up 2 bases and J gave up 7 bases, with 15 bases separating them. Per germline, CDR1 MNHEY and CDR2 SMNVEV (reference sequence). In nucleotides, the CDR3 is TGTGCCAGCAGTTTAAGAATCGGTTCAGCTAATGAGCAGTTCTTC. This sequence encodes CASSLRIGSANEQFF.

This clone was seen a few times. In DNA form, the CDR3 reads TGCGCCAGCAGCCCGGATCCAGGCCCTACCTATGGCTACACCTTC. As protein: CASSPDPGPTYGYTF. The chain links TRBV5-1 to TRBJ1-2; D gene uncertain. V dropped 4 bases and J dropped 4 bases, with 17 bases sitting between them. There are 15 residues in the CDR3. CDR1 and CDR2 from the germline V gene are SGHRS and YFSETQ.

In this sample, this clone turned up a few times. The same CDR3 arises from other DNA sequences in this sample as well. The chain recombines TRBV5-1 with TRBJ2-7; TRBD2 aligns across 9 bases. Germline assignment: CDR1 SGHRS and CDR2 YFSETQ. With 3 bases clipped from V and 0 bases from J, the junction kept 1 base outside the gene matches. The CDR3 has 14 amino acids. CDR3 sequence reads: CASSSSGTSYEQYF. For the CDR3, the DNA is TGCGCCAGCAGCTCTAGCGGGACCTCCTACGAGCAGTACTTC.

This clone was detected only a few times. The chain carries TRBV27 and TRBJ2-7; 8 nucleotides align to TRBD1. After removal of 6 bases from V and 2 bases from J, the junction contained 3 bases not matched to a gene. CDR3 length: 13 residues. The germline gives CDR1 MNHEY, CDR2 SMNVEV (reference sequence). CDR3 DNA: TGTGCCAGCAGGAAGACAGGGGCCTACGAGCAGTACTTC. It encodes CASRKTGAYEQYF.

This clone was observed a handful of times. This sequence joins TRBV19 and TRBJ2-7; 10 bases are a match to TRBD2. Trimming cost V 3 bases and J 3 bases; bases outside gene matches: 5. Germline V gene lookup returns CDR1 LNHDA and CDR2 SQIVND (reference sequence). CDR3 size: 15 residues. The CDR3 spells CASSMATSGYYEQYF. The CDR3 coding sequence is TGTGCCAGTAGTATGGCGACTAGCGGGTACTACGAGCAGTACTTC. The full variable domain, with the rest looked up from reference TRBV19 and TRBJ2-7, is DGGITQSPKYLFRKEGQNVTLSCEQNLNHDAMYWYRQDPGQGLRLIYYSQIVNDFQKGDIAEGYSVSREKKESFPLTVTSAQKNPTAFYLCASSMATSGYYEQYFGPGTRLTVT.

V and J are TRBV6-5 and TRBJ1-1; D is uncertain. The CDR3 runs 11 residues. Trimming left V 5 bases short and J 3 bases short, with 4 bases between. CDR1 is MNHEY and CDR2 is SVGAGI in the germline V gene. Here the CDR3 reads CASSRDTEAFF. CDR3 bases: TGTGCCAGCAGTAGGGACACTGAAGCTTTCTTT.

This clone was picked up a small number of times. The CDR3 bases are TGCGCCAGCAGCCAAGGGAGCGGGAGTAAGACAGATACGCAGTATTTT. Amino acids: CASSQGSGSKTDTQYF. This chain connects TRBV4-3 to TRBJ2-3; 8 positions match TRBD2. Trimming took 1 base from V and 3 from J; bases not matched to a gene: 6. CDR1 is LGHNA, CDR2 YSLEER, per germline. The CDR3 loop spans 16 amino acids.

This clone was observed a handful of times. DNA of the CDR3: TGTGCCAGCAGCTTAAAGAGTGGGTCCTACGAGCAGTACTTC. It translates to CASSLKSGSYEQYF. The chain couples TRBV7-2 to TRBJ2-5, with D uncertain. The J call is uncertain, as TRBJ2-7 better fits the DNA end. The CDR3 is 14 amino acids. The V gene's germline CDR1 is SGHTA and CDR2 FQGNSA.

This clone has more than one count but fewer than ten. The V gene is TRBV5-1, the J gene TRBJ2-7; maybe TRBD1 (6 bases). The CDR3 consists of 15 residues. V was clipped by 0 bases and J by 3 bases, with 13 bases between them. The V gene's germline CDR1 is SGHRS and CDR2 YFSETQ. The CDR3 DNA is TGCGCCAGCAGCTTGGGGAGGACAGAAGACTACGAGCAGTACTTC. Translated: CASSLGRTEDYEQYF. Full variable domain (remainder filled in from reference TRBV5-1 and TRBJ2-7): KAGVTQTPRYLIKTRGQQVTLSCSPISGHRSVSWYQQTPGQGLQFLFEYFSETQRNKGNFPGRFSGRQFSNSRSEMNVSTLELGDSALYLCASSLGRTEDYEQYFGPGTRLTVT.

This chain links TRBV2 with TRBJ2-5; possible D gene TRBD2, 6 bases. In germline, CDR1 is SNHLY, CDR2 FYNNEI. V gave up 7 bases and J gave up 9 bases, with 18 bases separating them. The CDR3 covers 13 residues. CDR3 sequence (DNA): TGTGCCAGCACGGGCGGGATTTCCGGGGCCCAGTACTTC. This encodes CASTGGISGAQYF. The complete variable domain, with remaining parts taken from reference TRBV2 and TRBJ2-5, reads EPEVTQTPSHQVTQMGQEVILRCVPISNHLYFYWYRQILGQKVEFLVSFYNNEISEKSEIFDDQFSVERPDGSNFTLKIRSTKLEDSAMYFCASTGGISGAQYFGPGTRLLVL.

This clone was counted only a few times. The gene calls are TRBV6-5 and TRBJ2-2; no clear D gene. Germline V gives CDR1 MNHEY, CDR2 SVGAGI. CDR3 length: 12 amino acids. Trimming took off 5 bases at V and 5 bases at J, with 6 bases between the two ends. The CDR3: CASSKTTGELFF. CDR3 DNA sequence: TGTGCCAGCAGTAAGACTACCGGGGAGCTGTTTTTT.

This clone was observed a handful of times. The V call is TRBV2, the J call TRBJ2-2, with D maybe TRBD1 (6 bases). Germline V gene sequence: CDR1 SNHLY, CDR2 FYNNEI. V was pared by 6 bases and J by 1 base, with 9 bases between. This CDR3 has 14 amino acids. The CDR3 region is CASRKQGNTGELFF. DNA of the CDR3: TGTGCCAGCAGGAAACAGGGGAACACCGGGGAGCTGTTTTTT.

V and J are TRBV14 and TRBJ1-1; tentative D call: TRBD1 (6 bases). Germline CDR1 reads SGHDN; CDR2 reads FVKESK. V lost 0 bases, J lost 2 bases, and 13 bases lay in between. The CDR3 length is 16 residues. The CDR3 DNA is TGTGCCAGCAGCCAAGATGGTCCAGGGGCAAACACTGAAGCTTTCTTT. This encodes CASSQDGPGANTEAFF.

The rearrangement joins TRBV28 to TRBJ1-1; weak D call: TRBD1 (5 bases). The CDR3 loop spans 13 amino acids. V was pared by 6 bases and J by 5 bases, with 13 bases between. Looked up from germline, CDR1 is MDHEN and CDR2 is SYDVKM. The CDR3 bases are TGTGCCAGCAGGGAGGGGCGCCGGACTGAAGCTTTCTTT. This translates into CASREGRRTEAFF.

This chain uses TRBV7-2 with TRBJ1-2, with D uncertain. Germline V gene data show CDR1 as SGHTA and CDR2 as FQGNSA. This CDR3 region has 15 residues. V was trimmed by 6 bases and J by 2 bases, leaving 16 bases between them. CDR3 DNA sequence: TGTGCCAGCAGTATTGCCGGAGGATTAAACTATGGCTACACCTTC. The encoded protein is CASSIAGGLNYGYTF.

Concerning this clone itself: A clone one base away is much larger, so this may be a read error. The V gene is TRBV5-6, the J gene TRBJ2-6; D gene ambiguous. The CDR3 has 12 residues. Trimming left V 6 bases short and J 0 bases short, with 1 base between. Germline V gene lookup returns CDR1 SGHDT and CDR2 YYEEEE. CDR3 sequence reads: CASNSGANVLTF. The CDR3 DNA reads TGTGCCAGCAACTCTGGGGCCAACGTCCTGACTTTC.

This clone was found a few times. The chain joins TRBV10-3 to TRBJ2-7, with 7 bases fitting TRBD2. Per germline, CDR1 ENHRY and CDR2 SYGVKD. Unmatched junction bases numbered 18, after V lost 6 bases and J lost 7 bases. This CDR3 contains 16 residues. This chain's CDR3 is CAISQTVAGVPREQYF. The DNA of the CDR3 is TGTGCCATCAGCCAGACAGTCGCGGGAGTCCCCCGTGAGCAGTACTTC.

CDR3 in amino acids: CASSIDGGQETQYF. In DNA form, the CDR3 reads TGTGCCAGTAGTATTGACGGCGGGCAAGAGACCCAGTACTTC. V is TRBV19 and J is TRBJ2-5; TRBD2 might be the D (5 bases). This CDR3 has 14 amino acids. Germline V CDR1 and CDR2: LNHDA, SQIVND (reference sequence). V gave up 3 bases and J gave up 2 bases, with 10 bases separating them.

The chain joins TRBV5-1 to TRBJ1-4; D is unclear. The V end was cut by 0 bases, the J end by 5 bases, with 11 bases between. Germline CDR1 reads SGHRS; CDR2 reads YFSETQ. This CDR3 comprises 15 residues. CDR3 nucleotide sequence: TGCGCCAGCAGCTTGGGACTGACGGAGAATGAAAAACTGTTTTTT. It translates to CASSLGLTENEKLFF.

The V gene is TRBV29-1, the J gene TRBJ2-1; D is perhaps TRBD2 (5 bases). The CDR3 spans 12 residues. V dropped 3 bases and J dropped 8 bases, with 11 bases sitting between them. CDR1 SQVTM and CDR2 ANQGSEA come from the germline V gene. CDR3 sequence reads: CSVEPGSDEQFF. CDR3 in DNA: TGCAGCGTTGAGCCGGGGTCTGATGAGCAGTTCTTC.